This T cell receptor beta chain is drawn from a study of graft-versus-host responses after intestinal transplantation (dated by TCRdb to 2020 to 2023). Broadly, across the study: Multivisceral, liver-intestinal, or isolated intestinal transplants were received by the recipients. Anti-thymocyte globulin induction was given to all recipients, followed by maintenance tacrolimus and steroids for around three years. Bulk TCR-beta CDR3 sequencing was used to track graft-versus-host and host-versus-graft alloreactive T cell clones in the graft, circulation and bone marrow after intestinal transplantation. To identify alloreactive clones, pre-transplant mixed lymphocyte reaction products were sequenced and compared with unstimulated pre-transplant donor and recipient T cells. The cohort enrolled around 23 intestinal transplant recipients including one retransplant, and a few patients lacking pretransplant specimens were excluded. Donor T cell macrochimerism was defined as a peak of at least 4% donor T cells among recipient peripheral blood mononuclear cells. Instead of going to the commercial service, samples from a few later patients were sequenced in-house on an Illumina MiSeq and processed with MiXCR. Overall results and qualifications from the work: Early after transplant, peak levels of circulating GvH clones were associated with declines in HvG clones. GvH clones were detected in recipient bone marrow, and some appeared earlier in ileal mucosa or blood, consistent with an intestinal mucosal origin. In the allografts of patients with donor T cell macrochimerism, GvH to HvG T cell clonal ratios were high. Conclusions were limited by the relatively low number and heterogeneity of intestinal transplant patients.

According to the study, the label for this sample's time point signals: cells obtained before transplantation from donor or recipient. CD3+CD4+ and CD3+CD8+ populations were FACS-sorted from unstimulated pre-transplant donor and recipient cells taken from spleen or lymph nodes. Concerning this clone itself: Its antigen remains unidentified. No base quality information exists; no much larger clone differs at one position.

The library relied on the immunoSEQ multiplex PCR assay. For most patients, genomic DNA was isolated using the Qiagen DNeasy Blood and Tissue Kit and was shipped frozen to Adaptive Biotechnologies for TCR sequencing. Adaptive Biotechnologies carried out high-throughput TCR-beta CDR3 sequencing of genomic DNA for most patients. The study's processing was this. Adaptive's ImmunoSEQ software supplied the TCR sequencing data for approximately 18 patients, while MiXCR and VDJtools were used to process a few other patients. To correct CD4 versus CD8 sorting errors, any sequence found in both subsets at a frequency ratio below 5:1 was removed. CDR3 nucleotide sequences shared between donor and recipient were removed because their origin could not be assigned. To be classed as alloreactive, a clone needed at least 2-fold expansion over unstimulated cells and a minimum CFSE-low frequency of 0.002% (template counts) or 0.001% (read counts). A clone was considered mappable if detected in the sequenced pre-transplant spleen, lymph node, or MLR CFSE-low populations of the donor or recipient. The cumulative frequency of alloreactive clones was calculated as a percentage of all sequences, weighted by copy number. TCRdb mirrors the immuneACCESS table, restricted to in-frame sequences. Some clones are absent from its copies; in checked studies, under half trace to an unresolved V gene, and the reason for the others is unknown. D and trimming were read from the DNA, whereas the V and J calls and clone size are those reported in that table. Here the sample has 95,000 to 150,000 clones; over 80% occur a single time. The leading ten clones occupy more than 0.095% of the sample.

Taken from the germline V gene, the CDR1 and CDR2 loops are SNHLY and FYNNEI. V sheds 7 bases and J sheds 3 bases, leaving 16 bases between their ends. From its cysteine to its phenylalanine, the CDR3 spans 15 amino acids. The retained sequence is limited to the CDR3, 45 bases, with the frame set at the first base. The sequence joins TRBV2 to TRBJ2-1; TRBD2 is a possible D gene, resting on 6 matching bases. This receptor was taken from a human donor who received an intestinal transplant. This specimen was unstimulated CD4+ T cells sorted from spleen or lymph node cells, taken before intestinal transplant. The CDR3 protein sequence reads: CASTEGLTLYNEQFF. The DNA sequence reads TGTGCCAGCACTGAGGGACTTACCCTCTACAATGAGCAGTTCTTC.